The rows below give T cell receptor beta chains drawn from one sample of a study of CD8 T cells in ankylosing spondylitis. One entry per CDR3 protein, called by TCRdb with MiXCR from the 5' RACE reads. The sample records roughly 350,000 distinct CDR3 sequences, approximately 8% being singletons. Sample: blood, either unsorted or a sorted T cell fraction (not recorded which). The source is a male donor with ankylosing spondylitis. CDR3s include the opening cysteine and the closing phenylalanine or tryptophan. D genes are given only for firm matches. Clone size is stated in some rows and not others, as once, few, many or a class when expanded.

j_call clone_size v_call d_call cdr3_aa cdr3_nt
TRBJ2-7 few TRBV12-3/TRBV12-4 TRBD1 CASSDRDRGTFIHEQYF TGTGCCAGCAGTGACCGGGACAGGGGCACGTTCATCCACGAGCAGTACTTC
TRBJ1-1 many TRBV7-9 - CASRGREAFF TGTGCCAGCAGAGGACGGGAAGCTTTCTTT
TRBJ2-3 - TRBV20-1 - CSARPRLGADTQYF TGCAGTGCCAGGCCCCGACTTGGGGCAGATACGCAGTATTTT
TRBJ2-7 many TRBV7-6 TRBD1 CASSLAQGYEQYF TGTGCCAGCAGCTTAGCACAGGGGTACGAGCAGTACTTC
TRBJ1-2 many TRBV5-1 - CASRTMDVANYGYTF TGCGCCAGCAGGACTATGGACGTAGCTAACTATGGCTACACCTTC
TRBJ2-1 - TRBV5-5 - CASSWTRSVSEQFF TGTGCCAGCAGCTGGACCAGGTCTGTATCGGAGCAGTTCTTC
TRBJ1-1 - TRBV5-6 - CASSPIGRNTEAFF TGTGCCAGCAGCCCTATTGGGAGGAACACTGAAGCTTTCTTT
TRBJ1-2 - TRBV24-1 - CATTVAGRANYGYTF TGTGCCACCACGGTCGCAGGCCGAGCTAACTATGGCTACACCTTC
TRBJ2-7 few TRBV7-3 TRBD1 CASSITGGGYEQYF TGTGCCAGCAGCATCACAGGGGGCGGCTACGAGCAGTACTTC
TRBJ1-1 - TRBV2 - CARKEVTEAFF TGTGCCAGAAAAGAGGTGACTGAAGCTTTCTTT
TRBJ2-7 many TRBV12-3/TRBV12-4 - CASSLLIGAYEQYF TGTGCCAGCAGTTTGCTCATTGGGGCCTACGAGCAGTACTTC
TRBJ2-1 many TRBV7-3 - CASSLTNSYNEQFF TGTGCCAGCAGCTTAACAAATTCTTACAATGAGCAGTTCTTC
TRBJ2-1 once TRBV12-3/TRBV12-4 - CASSWGISSYNEQFF TGTGCCAGCAGTTGGGGGATTAGCTCCTACAATGAGCAGTTCTTC
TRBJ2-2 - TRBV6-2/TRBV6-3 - CASSAVPSRTGELFF TGTGCCAGCAGCGCGGTCCCTAGCAGAACCGGGGAGCTGTTTTTT
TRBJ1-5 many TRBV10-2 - CASSELGFEQPQHF TGCGCCAGCAGTGAGTTGGGGTTCGAGCAGCCCCAGCATTTT
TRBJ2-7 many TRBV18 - CASSPGPAYEQYF TGTGCCAGCTCACCTGGGCCTGCCTACGAGCAGTACTTC
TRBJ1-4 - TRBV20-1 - CSARHFTTNEKLFF TGCAGTGCTAGACATTTTACAACTAATGAAAAACTGTTTTTT
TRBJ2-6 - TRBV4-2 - CASSQYGANVLTF TGTGCCAGCAGTCAGTATGGGGCCAACGTCCTGACTTTC
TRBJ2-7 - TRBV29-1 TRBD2 CSVAGTSGTTYEQYF TGCAGCGTTGCTGGGACTAGCGGGACAACCTACGAGCAGTACTTC
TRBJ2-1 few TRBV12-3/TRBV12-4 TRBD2 CASILGTSGFNEQFF TGTGCCAGCATCTTGGGGACTAGCGGGTTCAATGAGCAGTTCTTC
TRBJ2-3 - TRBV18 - CASSTGGIDTQYF TGTGCCAGCTCAACGGGGGGCATAGATACGCAGTATTTT
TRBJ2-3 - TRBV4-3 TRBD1 CASSQVFRGTDTQYF TGCGCCAGCAGCCAAGTGTTCAGGGGGACAGATACGCAGTATTTT